The rows below give T cell receptor beta chains drawn from one sample of a study of cytomegalovirus exposure and HLA in healthy donors. Only in-frame clones appear in the TCRdb table, and some are missing; sequencing was by immunoSEQ multiplex PCR. There are some 150,000 clones in the sample; roughly four fifths occur only once, and over 8.5% lies in the top ten. The sample consisted of PBMCs. The receptors come from a man over 45 in good health and CMV-seropositive. CDR3s include the opening cysteine and the closing phenylalanine or tryptophan. D genes are given only for firm matches. Part of the rows lack a size; the others show once, few, many or a class for expanded clones.

clone_size j_call v_call d_call cdr3_aa cdr3_nt
- TRBJ1-2 TRBV2 TRBD1 CASTTGTGRVYGYTF TGTGCCAGCACCACGGGGACAGGGAGAGTCTATGGCTACACCTTC
- TRBJ1-1 TRBV10-3 - CAISELGGLNTEAFF TGTGCCATCAGTGAGCTGGGAGGCCTGAACACTGAAGCTTTCTTT
- TRBJ2-5 TRBV6-1 - CASSEMDGLWETQYF TGTGCCAGCAGTGAAATGGACGGACTCTGGGAGACCCAGTACTTC
- TRBJ2-3 TRBV5-4 TRBD1 CASSQSLTGSGTDTQYF TGTGCCAGCAGCCAATCCCTGACAGGGTCTGGCACAGATACGCAGTATTTT
- TRBJ1-1 TRBV7-2 - CASSIDRPENTEAFF TGTGCCAGCAGCATTGACAGGCCGGAGAACACTGAAGCTTTCTTT
- TRBJ1-5 TRBV6-6 TRBD1 CASSYRQGDSNQPQHF TGTGCCAGCAGTTATAGACAGGGGGATAGCAATCAGCCCCAGCATTTT
- TRBJ2-2 TRBV19 - CASSIRLSTGELFF TGTGCCAGTAGTATAAGACTAAGCACCGGGGAGCTGTTTTTT
few TRBJ2-3 TRBV11-2 - CASSLETARTDTQYF TGTGCCAGCAGCTTAGAGACAGCACGCACAGATACGCAGTATTTT
- TRBJ2-3 TRBV4-2 - CASSQEGVGQTTDTQYF TGTGCCAGCAGCCAAGAGGGTGTAGGACAGACTACGGATACGCAGTATTTT
- TRBJ2-3 TRBV11-1 TRBD2 CASSPTASGGLDTQYF TGTGCCAGCAGCCCGACAGCTAGCGGGGGGTTAGATACGCAGTATTTT
- TRBJ1-6 TRBV28 TRBD1 CASSFQGAAGVSPLHF TGTGCCAGCAGTTTTCAGGGGGCGGCCGGGGTTTCACCCCTCCACTTT
once TRBJ2-5 TRBV10-3 TRBD1 CAIRSGTVQYF TGTGCCATCAGGTCCGGGACAGTGCAGTACTTC
- TRBJ2-7 TRBV19 - CASSIDFKSSYEQYF TGTGCCAGTAGTATAGATTTCAAGAGCTCCTACGAGCAGTACTTC
- TRBJ2-1 TRBV5-5 - CASSYSVPHNEQFF TGTGCCAGCAGCTATAGCGTTCCCCACAATGAGCAGTTCTTC
few TRBJ2-7 TRBV19 TRBD1 CASGQGAEEQYF TGTGCCAGTGGACAGGGAGCAGAGGAGCAGTACTTC
- TRBJ1-1 TRBV7-2 TRBD1 CASSLQGADTEAFF TGTGCCAGCAGCCTACAGGGGGCTGACACTGAAGCTTTCTTT
- TRBJ2-1 TRBV28 - CASSTGLKNEQFF TGTGCCAGCAGTACCGGACTGAAGAATGAGCAGTTCTTC
few TRBJ1-1 TRBV28 TRBD1 CASSPGQARGEAFF TGTGCCAGCAGTCCAGGACAGGCCCGAGGTGAAGCTTTCTTT
- TRBJ1-3 TRBV9 TRBD1 CASSLDRGYGNTIYF TGTGCCAGCAGCCTGGACAGGGGTTATGGAAACACCATATATTTT
- TRBJ2-3 TRBV10-3 - CAISFSASVATDTQYF TGTGCCATCAGTTTCTCGGCTAGCGTTGCGACAGATACGCAGTATTTT
- TRBJ2-4 TRBV18 TRBD2 CASSPPGLAGGLAKNIQYF TGTGCCAGCTCACCACCGGGACTAGCGGGAGGGCTAGCCAAAAACATTCAGTACTTC
few TRBJ2-1 TRBV28 TRBD2 CASHSPASGGHEQFF TGTGCCAGCCATAGCCCCGCTAGCGGGGGCCATGAGCAGTTCTTC
- TRBJ2-7 TRBV11-2 - CASRHLWEQYF TGTGCCAGCAGGCACTTATGGGAGCAGTACTTC
- TRBJ1-1 TRBV7-9 - CASSPRSKASLNTEAFF TGTGCCAGCAGCCCTAGATCTAAGGCATCCTTGAACACTGAAGCTTTCTTT
- TRBJ2-3 TRBV27 TRBD2 CASSWTSPGLAGGSDTQYF TGTGCCAGCAGTTGGACGTCTCCGGGACTAGCGGGAGGCAGTGATACGCAGTATTTT
- TRBJ2-5 TRBV7-2 - CASSFYGQETQYF TGTGCCAGCAGCTTCTACGGCCAAGAGACCCAGTACTTC
- TRBJ2-2 TRBV6-5 TRBD1 CASRQGSVRTGELFF TGTGCCAGCAGACAGGGGTCCGTTAGGACCGGGGAGCTGTTTTTT
- TRBJ1-4 TRBV28 - CASSSGKGNEKLFF TGTGCCAGCAGTTCTGGGAAGGGGAATGAAAAACTGTTTTTT
- TRBJ2-7 TRBV6-5 TRBD1 CASSSTGTAFSYEQYF TGTGCCAGCAGTTCGACCGGGACAGCTTTCTCCTACGAGCAGTACTTC
- TRBJ1-1 TRBV19 - CASRKDRGLTEAFF TGTGCCAGTAGAAAGGACAGAGGGCTCACTGAAGCTTTCTTT
- TRBJ2-1 TRBV7-3 - CASSREADSEQFF TGTGCCAGCAGCCGAGAGGCGGACAGTGAGCAGTTCTTC
- TRBJ1-6 TRBV30 - CAWGLGMNSPLHF TGTGCCTGGGGACTGGGGATGAATTCACCCCTCCACTTT
- TRBJ2-1 TRBV7-8 TRBD1 CASSLAWTGVGNEQFF TGTGCCAGCAGCTTAGCGTGGACAGGGGTGGGAAATGAGCAGTTCTTC
- TRBJ2-5 TRBV5-8 TRBD2 CASSSTSGRGETQYF TGTGCCAGCAGCTCGACTAGCGGGAGAGGCGAGACCCAGTACTTC
- TRBJ2-3 TRBV5-4 TRBD1 CASSSRGQVADTQYF TGTGCCAGCAGCTCCAGGGGGCAAGTAGCAGATACGCAGTATTTT
- TRBJ2-7 TRBV14 TRBD1 CASSRWTGLEQYF TGTGCCAGCAGTCGATGGACAGGGCTCGAGCAGTACTTC
- TRBJ2-1 TRBV6-1 TRBD2 CASSEVLGGGGNEQFF TGTGCCAGCAGTGAAGTCCTTGGCGGGGGGGGGAATGAGCAGTTCTTC
once TRBJ2-7 TRBV6-1 TRBD1 CASGGQGTYEQYF TGTGCCAGCGGGGGACAGGGTACCTACGAGCAGTACTTC
- TRBJ1-1 TRBV7-9 - CASSGDIYTEAFF TGTGCCAGCAGCGGGGACATTTACACTGAAGCTTTCTTT
- TRBJ2-7 TRBV28 TRBD1 CASSLYRGLSYEQYF TGTGCCAGCAGTTTATACAGGGGTCTTTCCTACGAGCAGTACTTC
- TRBJ1-1 TRBV12-5 - CASGLASGRLNTEAFF TGTGCTAGTGGTTTGGCCAGCGGACGGTTGAACACTGAAGCTTTCTTT
- TRBJ2-7 TRBV18 - CASSPTPRYEQYF TGTGCCAGCTCACCGACACCCCGCTACGAGCAGTACTTC
- TRBJ1-3 TRBV2 - CASSESVRRGNTIYF TGTGCCAGCAGTGAAAGTGTGCGGAGAGGAAACACCATATATTTT
- TRBJ2-7 TRBV5-1 TRBD2 CASSLSWEGEQYF TGCGCCAGCAGCTTGTCCTGGGAGGGGGAGCAGTACTTC
- TRBJ2-2 TRBV2 TRBD2 CASRGLVAGELFF TGTGCCAGCAGGGGACTAGTCGCCGGGGAGCTGTTTTTT
- TRBJ2-2 TRBV29-1 TRBD2 CSVSSGRAGTGELFF TGCAGCGTCTCAAGCGGGAGGGCCGGAACCGGGGAGCTGTTTTTT
- TRBJ1-6 TRBV7-2 - CASRGSSYNSPLHF TGTGCCAGCCGGGGGAGTTCCTATAATTCACCCCTCCACTTT
- TRBJ1-2 TRBV11-1 TRBD1 CASSDRVNGYTF TGTGCCAGCAGCGACAGGGTTAATGGCTACACCTTC